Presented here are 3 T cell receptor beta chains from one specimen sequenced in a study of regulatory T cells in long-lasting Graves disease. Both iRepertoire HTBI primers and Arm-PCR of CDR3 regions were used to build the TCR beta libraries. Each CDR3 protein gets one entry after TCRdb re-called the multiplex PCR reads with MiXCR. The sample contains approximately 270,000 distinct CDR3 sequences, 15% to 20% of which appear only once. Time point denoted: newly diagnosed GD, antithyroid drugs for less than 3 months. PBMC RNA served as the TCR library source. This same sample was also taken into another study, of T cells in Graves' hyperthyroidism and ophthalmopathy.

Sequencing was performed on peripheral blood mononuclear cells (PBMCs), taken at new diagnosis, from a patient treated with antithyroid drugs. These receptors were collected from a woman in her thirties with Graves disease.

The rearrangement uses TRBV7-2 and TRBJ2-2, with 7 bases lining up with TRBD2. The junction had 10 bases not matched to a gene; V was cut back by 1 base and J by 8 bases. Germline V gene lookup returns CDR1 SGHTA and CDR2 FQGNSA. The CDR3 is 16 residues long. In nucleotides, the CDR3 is TGTGCCAGCAGCTTAGAGGTGGGAGGGTCGGCTGGGGAGCTGTTTTTT. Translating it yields CASSLEVGGSAGELFF.

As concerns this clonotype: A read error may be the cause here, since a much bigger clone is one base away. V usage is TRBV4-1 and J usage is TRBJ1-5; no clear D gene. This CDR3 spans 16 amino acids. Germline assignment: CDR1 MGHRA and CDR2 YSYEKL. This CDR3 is CANSPAVVLADQPQHF. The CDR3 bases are TGCGCCAACAGCCCAGCGGTGGTCTTAGCGGATCAGCCCCAGCATTTT.

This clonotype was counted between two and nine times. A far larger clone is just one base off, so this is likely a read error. DNA for the CDR3: TGTGCCAGCAGTTACTCAGCGGGGGGGAGCTCCTACAATGAGCAGCTCTTC. Translating gives CASSYSAGGSSYNEQLF. The chain couples TRBV6-2 or TRBV6-3 to TRBJ2-1, with 10 bases identical to TRBD2. This CDR3 spans 17 amino acids. Per the germline V gene, CDR1 is MNHEY and CDR2 is SVGEGT.